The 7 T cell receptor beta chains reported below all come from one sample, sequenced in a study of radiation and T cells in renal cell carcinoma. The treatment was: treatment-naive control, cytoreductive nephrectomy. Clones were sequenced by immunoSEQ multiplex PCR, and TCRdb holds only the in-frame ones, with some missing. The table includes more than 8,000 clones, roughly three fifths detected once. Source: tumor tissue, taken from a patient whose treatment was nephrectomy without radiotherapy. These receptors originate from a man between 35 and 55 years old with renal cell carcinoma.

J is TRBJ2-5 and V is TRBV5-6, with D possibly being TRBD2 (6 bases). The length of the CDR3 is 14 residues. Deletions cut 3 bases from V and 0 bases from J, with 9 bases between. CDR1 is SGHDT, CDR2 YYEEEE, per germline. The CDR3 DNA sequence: TGTGCCAGCAGCTCCCCGGGAGACCAAGAGACCCAGTACTTC. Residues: CASSSPGDQETQYF.

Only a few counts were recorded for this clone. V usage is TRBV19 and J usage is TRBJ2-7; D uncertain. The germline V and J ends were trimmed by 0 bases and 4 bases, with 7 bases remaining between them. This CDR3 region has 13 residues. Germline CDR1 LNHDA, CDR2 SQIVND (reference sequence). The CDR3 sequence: CASSIEGAYEQYF. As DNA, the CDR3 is TGTGCCAGTAGTATAGAAGGTGCTTACGAGCAGTACTTC.

CDR3 bases: TGTGCCACCGGGACAGCCTCCCCCCACGATTCACCCCTCCACTTT. This sequence encodes CATGTASPHDSPLHF. The rearrangement links TRBV6-5 to TRBJ1-6; 7 bases align to TRBD1. The CDR3 extends over 15 amino acids. CDR1 and CDR2 (germline): MNHEY, SVGAGI. The ends lost 10 bases at V and 8 bases at J; junction bases unmatched: 14.

CDR3 protein: CASSPRGGTKNIQYF. CDR3 bases: TGTGCCAGCAGTCCGAGAGGGGGCACCAAAAACATTCAGTACTTC. The rearrangement links TRBV28 to TRBJ2-4; 7 bases agree with TRBD1. The trim removed 5 bases at V and 2 bases at J, leaving 6 bases unmatched. CDR3 size: 15 residues. Germline assignment: CDR1 MDHEN and CDR2 SYDVKM.

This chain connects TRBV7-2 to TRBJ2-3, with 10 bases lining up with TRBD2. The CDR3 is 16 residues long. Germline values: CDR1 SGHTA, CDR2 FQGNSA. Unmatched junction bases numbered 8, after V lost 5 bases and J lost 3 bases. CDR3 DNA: TGTGCCAGCAGCCCCAGACCTAGCGGGAGTACAGATACGCAGTATTTT. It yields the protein CASSPRPSGSTDTQYF.

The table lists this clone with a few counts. CDR3 sequence reads: CASRPGSNQPQHF. In DNA, the CDR3 is TGTGCCAGCAGACCCGGGTCCAATCAGCCCCAGCATTTT. The V gene is TRBV28, the J gene TRBJ1-5; no clear D gene. Between the trimmed V and J ends, which lost 6 bases and 3 bases, there was a span of 9 bases. This CDR3 spans 13 amino acids. In germline, CDR1 is MDHEN, CDR2 SYDVKM. Complete variable domain (other parts from reference TRBV28 and TRBJ1-5): DVKVTQSSRYLVKRTGEKVFLECVQDMDHENMFWYRQDPGLGLRLIYFSYDVKMKEKGDIPEGYSVSREKKERFSLILESASTNQTSMYLCASRPGSNQPQHFGDGTRLSIL.

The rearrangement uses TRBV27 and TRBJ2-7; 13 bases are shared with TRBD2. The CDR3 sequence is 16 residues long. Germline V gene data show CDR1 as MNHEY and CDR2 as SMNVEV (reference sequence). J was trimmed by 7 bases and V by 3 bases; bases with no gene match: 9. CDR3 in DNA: TGTGCCAGCAGTTTCCAACTAGCGGGAGGGCCAGGGGAGCAGTACTTC. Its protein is CASSFQLAGGPGEQYF.